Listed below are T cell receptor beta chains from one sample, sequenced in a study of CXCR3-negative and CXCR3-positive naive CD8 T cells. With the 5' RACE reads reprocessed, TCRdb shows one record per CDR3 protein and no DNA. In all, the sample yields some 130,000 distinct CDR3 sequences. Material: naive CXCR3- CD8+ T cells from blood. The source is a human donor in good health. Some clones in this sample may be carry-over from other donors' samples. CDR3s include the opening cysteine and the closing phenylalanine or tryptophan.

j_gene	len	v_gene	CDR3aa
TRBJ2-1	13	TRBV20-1	CSARGLMGNEQFF
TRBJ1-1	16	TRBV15	CATSRGQGTGGTEAFF
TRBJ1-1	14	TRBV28	CASSGGRANTEAFF
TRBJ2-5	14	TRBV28	CASSSRATQETQYF
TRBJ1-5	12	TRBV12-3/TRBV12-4	CASSMGVWPQHF
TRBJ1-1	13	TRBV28	CASTKPGSSEAFF
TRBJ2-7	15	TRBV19	CASSILFGSVYEQYF
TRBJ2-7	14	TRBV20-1	CSARDVGQSYEQYF
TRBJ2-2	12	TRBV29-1	CSVPQGSGELFF
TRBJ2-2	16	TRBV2	CASSEVRTGPIGELFF
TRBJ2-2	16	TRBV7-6	CASSLETGGGTGELFF
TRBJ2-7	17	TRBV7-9	CASSLTTSGRTSYEQYF
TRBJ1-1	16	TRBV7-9	CASSLALAGRSTEAFF
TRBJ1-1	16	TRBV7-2	CASSPLPGQGATEAFF
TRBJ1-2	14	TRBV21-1	CASSKAPQKPGYTF
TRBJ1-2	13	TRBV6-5	CASSYPEGYGYTF
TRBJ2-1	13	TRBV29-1	CSVEIVNDNEQFF
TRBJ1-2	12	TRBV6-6	CASSSEGEGYTF
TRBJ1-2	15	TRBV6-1	CASSEEAEAGYGYTF
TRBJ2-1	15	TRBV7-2	CASSLIGQGSTEQFF
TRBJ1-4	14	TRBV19	CASSTGDWHEKLFF
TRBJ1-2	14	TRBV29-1	CSVRDRGDNYGYTF
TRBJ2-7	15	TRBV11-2	CASSPGAGGVYEQYF
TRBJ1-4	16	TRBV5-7	CASSKLWAMLRVKLFF
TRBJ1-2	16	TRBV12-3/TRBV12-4	CASSLLRDRGGDGYTF